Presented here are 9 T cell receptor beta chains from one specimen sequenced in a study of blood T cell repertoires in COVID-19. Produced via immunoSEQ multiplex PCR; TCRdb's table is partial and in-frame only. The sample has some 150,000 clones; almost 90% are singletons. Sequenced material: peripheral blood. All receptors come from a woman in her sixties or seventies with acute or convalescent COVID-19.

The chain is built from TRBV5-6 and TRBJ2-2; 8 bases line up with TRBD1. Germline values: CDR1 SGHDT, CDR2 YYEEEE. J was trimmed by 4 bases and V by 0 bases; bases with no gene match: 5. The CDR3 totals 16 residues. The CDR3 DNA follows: TGTGCCAGCAGCTTGGGCAGGACAGGGACCACCGGGGAGCTGTTTTTT. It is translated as CASSLGRTGTTGELFF. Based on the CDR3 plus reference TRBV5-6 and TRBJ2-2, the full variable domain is DAGVTQSPTHLIKTRGQQVTLRCSPKSGHDTVSWYQQALGQGPQFIFQYYEEEERQRGNFPDRFSGHQFPNYSSELNVNALLLGDSALYLCASSLGRTGTTGELFFGEGSRLTVL.

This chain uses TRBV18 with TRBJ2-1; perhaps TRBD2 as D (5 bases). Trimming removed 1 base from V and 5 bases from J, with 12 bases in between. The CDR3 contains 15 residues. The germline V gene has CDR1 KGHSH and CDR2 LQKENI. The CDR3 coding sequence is TGTGCCAGCTCACCACGGGTGGGAGACGACAATGAGCAGTTCTTC. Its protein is CASSPRVGDDNEQFF.

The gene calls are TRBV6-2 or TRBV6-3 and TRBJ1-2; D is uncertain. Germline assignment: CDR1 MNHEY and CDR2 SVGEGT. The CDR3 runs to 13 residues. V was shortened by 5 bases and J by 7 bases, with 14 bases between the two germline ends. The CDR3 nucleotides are TGTGCCAGCAGTACAGATTTCTCTCGTGGCTACACCTTC. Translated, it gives CASSTDFSRGYTF.

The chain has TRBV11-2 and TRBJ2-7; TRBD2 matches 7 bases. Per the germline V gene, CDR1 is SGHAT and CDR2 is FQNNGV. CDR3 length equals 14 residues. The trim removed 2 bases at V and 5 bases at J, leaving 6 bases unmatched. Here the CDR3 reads CASSLRWEGNEQYF. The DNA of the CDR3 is TGTGCCAGCAGCTTAAGATGGGAGGGGAACGAGCAGTACTTC.

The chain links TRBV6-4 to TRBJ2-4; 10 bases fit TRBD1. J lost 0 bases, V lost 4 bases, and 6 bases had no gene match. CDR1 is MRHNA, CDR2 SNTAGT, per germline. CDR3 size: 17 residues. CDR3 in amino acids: CASSVGGTGEAKNIQYF. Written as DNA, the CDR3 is TGTGCCAGCAGTGTGGGGGGGACAGGGGAAGCCAAAAACATTCAGTACTTC.

The DNA of the CDR3 is TGCGCCAGCAGCTTGGTGGAGGGGAGGTACGAGCAGTACTTC. This translates into CASSLVEGRYEQYF. This rearrangement joins TRBV5-1 to TRBJ2-7; possibly TRBD2 for D (6 bases). The CDR3 runs 14 residues. The germline gives CDR1 SGHRS, CDR2 YFSETQ. Trimming stripped 0 bases from V and 4 bases from J, with 11 bases between.

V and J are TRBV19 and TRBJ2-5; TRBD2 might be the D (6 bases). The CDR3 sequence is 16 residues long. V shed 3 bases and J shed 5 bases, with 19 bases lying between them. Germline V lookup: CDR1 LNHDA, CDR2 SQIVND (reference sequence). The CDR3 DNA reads TGTGCCAGTAGTATCCCCAGAGGCAGGGAGGTGGAGACCCAGTACTTC. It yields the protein CASSIPRGREVETQYF.

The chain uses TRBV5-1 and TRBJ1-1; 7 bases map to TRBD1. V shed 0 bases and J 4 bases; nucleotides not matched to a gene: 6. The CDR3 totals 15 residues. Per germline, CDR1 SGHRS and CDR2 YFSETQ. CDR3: CASSLEGQFSTEAFF. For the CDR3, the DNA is TGCGCCAGCAGCTTGGAGGGACAGTTTTCCACTGAAGCTTTCTTT.

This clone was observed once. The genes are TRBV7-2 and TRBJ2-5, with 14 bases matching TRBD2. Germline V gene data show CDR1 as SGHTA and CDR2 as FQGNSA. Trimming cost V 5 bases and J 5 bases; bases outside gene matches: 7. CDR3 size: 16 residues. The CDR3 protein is CASSDRLAGGLETQYF. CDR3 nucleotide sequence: TGTGCCAGCAGCGACCGACTAGCGGGGGGGCTGGAGACCCAGTACTTC.